The next 27 T cell receptor beta chains were all read from a single sample in a study of multiple sclerosis patients with progressive multifocal leukoencephalopathy. The table came from immunoSEQ multiplex PCR; TCRdb's copy has only in-frame clones and leaves some out. The table lists more than 30,000 clones, over 80% of them singletons. As for time point: time of PML onset. The source material was PBMCs, sampled from a patient treated with natalizumab. These receptors originate from a woman aged 40 to 49 with progressive multifocal leukoencephalopathy.

As for this clone: A junction end diverges from the germline sequence, so it may reflect a read error. The chain has TRBV19 and TRBJ2-2, with 14 bases identical to TRBD2. Germline CDR1 LNHDA, CDR2 SQIVND (reference sequence). This CDR3 is built from 17 residues. CDR3 sequence (DNA): TGTGCCAGTAGTACCGGGACTAGCGGGAGTAGGACCGGGAAGCTGTTTTTT. Protein sequence: CASSTGTSGSRTGKLFF.

V gene TRBV28 combines with J gene TRBJ1-6; 8 bases fit TRBD1. The CDR3 extends over 15 amino acids. The germline V gene has CDR1 MDHEN and CDR2 SYDVKM. V shed 4 bases, J shed 6 bases, and the junction held 5 bases outside the gene matches. The CDR3 loop is CASSSQGAGNSPLHF. DNA for the CDR3: TGTGCCAGCAGTTCCCAGGGGGCAGGTAATTCACCCCTCCACTTT.

This chain connects TRBV10-1 to TRBJ2-7; perhaps TRBD1 as D (6 bases). The CDR3 runs to 14 residues. Germline V CDR1 and CDR2: WNHNN, SYGVQD (reference sequence). Trimming took off 8 bases at V and 1 base at J, with 15 bases between the two ends. The CDR3 DNA reads as TGCGCCAGCTCCCCGGCGGACAGATCCTACGAGCAGTACTTC. This codes for CASSPADRSYEQYF.

This clone has just one count. This chain connects TRBV11-2 to TRBJ1-5; 7 nucleotides line up with TRBD1. V was pared by 5 bases and J by 1 base, with 5 bases of the junction left unmatched. The CDR3 loop spans 15 amino acids. The V gene's germline CDR1 is SGHAT and CDR2 FQNNGV. The CDR3 protein is CASSTQGGSNQPQHF. The CDR3 coding sequence is TGTGCCAGCAGCACCCAGGGGGGGAGCAATCAGCCCCAGCATTTT.

The chain has TRBV7-2 and TRBJ2-7; 8 bases align to TRBD2. The ends lost 5 bases at V and 5 bases at J; junction bases unmatched: 11. CDR1 is SGHTA, CDR2 FQGNSA, per germline. This CDR3 is 15 amino acids long. CDR3 protein: CASSREGGGPHEQYF. CDR3 sequence (DNA): TGTGCCAGCAGCCGGGAGGGGGGGGGCCCCCACGAGCAGTACTTC.

This clone appeared a single time. This chain connects TRBV7-8 to TRBJ1-1; possible D gene TRBD1, 5 bases. Trimming took 1 base from V and 3 from J, leaving 15 bases between them. The CDR3 has 16 residues. Germline assignment: CDR1 SGHVS and CDR2 FQNEAQ. This CDR3 reads CASSLGRWQGDTEAFF. In nucleotides, the CDR3 is TGTGCCAGCAGCTTAGGACGGTGGCAGGGAGACACTGAAGCTTTCTTT. Complete variable domain (other parts from reference TRBV7-8 and TRBJ1-1): GAGVSQSPRYKVAKRGQDVALRCDPISGHVSLFWYQQALGQGPEFLTYFQNEAQLDKSGLPSDRFFAERPEGSVSTLKIQRTQQEDSAVYLCASSLGRWQGDTEAFFGQGTRLTVV.

This chain's CDR3 is CASARGETGELFF. DNA of the CDR3: TGTGCCAGCGCCCGGGGGGAGACCGGGGAGCTGTTTTTT. This chain uses TRBV11-3 with TRBJ2-2; 7 bases are a match to TRBD2. Trimming cost V 8 bases and J 5 bases; bases outside gene matches: 5. Germline CDR1 is SGHNT and CDR2 is YENEEA. The length of the CDR3 is 13 residues.

This chain connects TRBV19 to TRBJ2-7, with D hard to call. With 9 bases removed from V and 5 bases from J, the gap between germline ends came to 20 bases. Germline CDR1 reads LNHDA; CDR2 reads SQIVND (reference sequence). This CDR3 region has 14 residues. Here the CDR3 reads CASALGRFSDEQYF. DNA for the CDR3: TGTGCCAGCGCTCTTGGCCGCTTCTCGGACGAGCAGTACTTC.

This clone has a single count. The rearrangement joins TRBV30 to TRBJ1-2, with 11 bases matching TRBD1. CDR3 length: 13 residues. With 2 bases clipped from V and 8 bases from J, the junction kept 4 bases outside the gene matches. Per the germline V gene, CDR1 is GTSNPN and CDR2 is SVGIG (reference sequence). In DNA, the CDR3 is TGTGCCTGGAGTCGGACAGGGGGCTACGGCTACACCTTC. This codes for CAWSRTGGYGYTF. The full variable domain, with the rest looked up from reference TRBV30 and TRBJ1-2, is SQTIHQWPATLVQPVGSPLSLECTVEGTSNPNLYWYRQAAGRGLQLLFYSVGIGQISSEVPQNLSASRPQDRQFILSSKKLLLSDSGFYLCAWSRTGGYGYTFGSGTRLTVV.

This chain joins TRBV5-1 and TRBJ2-7; 12 bases line up with TRBD1. After removal of 3 bases from V and 9 bases from J, the junction contained 7 bases not matched to a gene. The CDR3 totals 14 residues. Germline-derived CDR1 and CDR2 are SGHRS and YFSETQ. For the CDR3, the DNA is TGCGCCAGCAGCTCCGGGACAGGGGGCGCAGGGCAGTACTTC. Its translation is CASSSGTGGAGQYF.

This clone was detected once. This chain links TRBV2 with TRBJ2-1; maybe TRBD1 (5 bases). Trimming left V 2 bases short and J 5 bases short, with 13 bases between. The germline V gene has CDR1 SNHLY and CDR2 FYNNEI. The CDR3 length is 15 residues. The CDR3 sequence: CASSELRVGDNEQFF. In nucleotides, the CDR3 is TGTGCCAGCAGTGAACTACGGGTAGGGGACAATGAGCAGTTCTTC. The full variable domain, completed using reference TRBV2 and TRBJ2-1, is EPEVTQTPSHQVTQMGQEVILRCVPISNHLYFYWYRQILGQKVEFLVSFYNNEISEKSEIFDDQFSVERPDGSNFTLKIRSTKLEDSAMYFCASSELRVGDNEQFFGPGTRLTVL.

This chain joins TRBV7-8 and TRBJ1-3, with no clear D. CDR3 length equals 15 residues. CDR1 and CDR2 from the germline V gene are SGHVS and FQNEAQ. V lost 5 bases, J lost 0 bases, and 11 bases lay in between. CDR3 nucleotides: TGTGCCAGCAGCCCCGGACCGAGCTCTGGAAACACCATATATTTT. It is translated as CASSPGPSSGNTIYF.

A word on this clone: Other DNA sequences in the same sample also yield this CDR3. The chain uses TRBV7-8 and TRBJ1-4; 7 bases match TRBD1. CDR1 SGHVS and CDR2 FQNEAQ come from the germline V gene. V was pared by 5 bases and J by 8 bases, with 11 bases of the junction left unmatched. This CDR3 spans 15 amino acids. CDR3 region: CASSRERGRGEKLFF. The CDR3 DNA sequence: TGTGCCAGCAGCCGGGAGAGGGGCAGGGGGGAAAAACTGTTTTTT.

This clone appeared a single time. The V gene is TRBV7-3, the J gene TRBJ2-3; no clear D gene. Germline lookup yields CDR1 SGHTA and CDR2 FQGTGA. The length of the CDR3 is 11 residues. The V and J ends lost 2 bases and 4 bases respectively, with 1 base between them. CDR3 nucleotide sequence: TGTGCCAGCAGCTTATCAGATACGCAGTATTTT. This codes for CASSLSDTQYF.

This clone has a handful of counts. V usage is TRBV10-1 and J usage is TRBJ2-2; 9 bases are shared with TRBD2. Per the germline V gene, CDR1 is WNHNN and CDR2 is SYGVQD (reference sequence). The ends lost 11 bases at V and 1 base at J; junction bases unmatched: 11. CDR3 length: 16 residues. Written as DNA, the CDR3 is TGCGCCCCCAGGGGTAGCGGGGGCCTGAACACCGGGGAGCTGTTTTTT. As protein: CAPRGSGGLNTGELFF.

The V gene is TRBV4-2, the J gene TRBJ2-7; a possible D gene is TRBD1 (6 bases). The germline CDR1 and CDR2 sequences are LGHNA and YNFKEQ. Trimming removed 2 bases from V and 3 bases from J, with 14 bases in between. The CDR3 is 15 residues long. The CDR3 DNA follows: TGTGCCAGCAGCCAAACTACAGGGAACCACTACGAGCAGTACTTC. Translating gives CASSQTTGNHYEQYF.

J is TRBJ2-1 and V is TRBV19; D possibly corresponds to TRBD2 (6 bases). The V gene lost 6 bases and the J gene lost 8 bases, with 11 bases spanning the gap. This CDR3 contains 12 residues. Looked up from germline, CDR1 is LNHDA and CDR2 is SQIVND (reference sequence). CDR3 sequence reads: CASRGLSDEQFF. For the CDR3, the DNA is TGTGCCAGTAGAGGACTAAGTGATGAGCAGTTCTTC.

The rearrangement joins TRBV19 to TRBJ2-3; a weak D match, TRBD2 (5 bases). The CDR3 covers 18 residues. Trimming took 1 base from V and 0 from J, leaving 17 bases between them. Germline CDR1 and CDR2: LNHDA and SQIVND (reference sequence). The chain's CDR3 is CASSIARLAGPSTDTQYF. In DNA, the CDR3 is TGTGCCAGTAGTATAGCGCGGCTAGCCGGCCCTAGCACAGATACGCAGTATTTT.

The chain employs TRBV5-4 and TRBJ1-1, with no clear D. The V and J ends lost 4 bases and 6 bases respectively, with 13 bases between them. This CDR3 region has 13 residues. Germline CDR1 reads SGHNT; CDR2 reads YYREEE (reference sequence). CDR3 protein: CASSAPGVPEAFF. The CDR3 coding sequence is TGTGCCAGCAGCGCTCCCGGAGTTCCTGAAGCTTTCTTT.

V is TRBV18 and J is TRBJ1-1; D is unresolved. The CDR3 is made up of 13 amino acids. The V end was cut by 3 bases, the J end by 8 bases, with 13 bases between. The V gene's germline CDR1 is KGHSH and CDR2 LQKENI. CDR3 loop: CASSPSRELEAFF. The CDR3 nucleotides read TGTGCCAGCTCACCTTCGCGGGAGTTGGAAGCTTTCTTT.

The V call is TRBV7-2, the J call TRBJ2-5; 7 bases map to TRBD2. This CDR3 spans 14 amino acids. CDR1 and CDR2 from the germline V gene are SGHTA and FQGNSA. V shed 5 bases and J 7 bases; nucleotides not matched to a gene: 10. CDR3 region: CASSSQGAGWTQYF. The CDR3 DNA reads as TGTGCCAGCAGCAGCCAGGGAGCGGGGTGGACCCAGTACTTC. Variable domain in full (rest from reference TRBV7-2 and TRBJ2-5): GAGVSQSPSNKVTEKGKDVELRCDPISGHTALYWYRQSLGQGLEFLIYFQGNSAPDKSGLPSDRFSAERTGGSVSTLTIQRTQQEDSAVYLCASSSQGAGWTQYFGPGTRLLVL.

V gene TRBV6-1 combines with J gene TRBJ1-4, with TRBD1 matching 7 bases. This CDR3 is 16 amino acids long. V shed 3 bases and J 4 bases; nucleotides not matched to a gene: 8. The germline V gene encodes CDR1 MNHNS and CDR2 SASEGT. The CDR3 DNA reads TGTGCCAGCAGTGATTCGATCGGGACAGTTAATGAAAAACTGTTTTTT. It specifies CASSDSIGTVNEKLFF.

V gene TRBV30 combines with J gene TRBJ1-2; D unclear. CDR1 GTSNPN and CDR2 SVGIG come from the germline V gene (reference sequence). The V end was cut by 3 bases, the J end by 0 bases, with 8 bases between. This CDR3 spans 13 amino acids. CDR3 loop: CAWRIGANYGYTF. In DNA form, the CDR3 reads TGTGCCTGGAGGATTGGAGCTAACTATGGCTACACCTTC.

The chain uses TRBV5-1 and TRBJ2-2; D unclear. Germline CDR1 SGHRS, CDR2 YFSETQ. This CDR3 has 12 amino acids. The V end lost 3 bases, the J end lost 7 bases, and 7 bases lay between the germline ends. CDR3 in amino acids: CASSWANGELFF. DNA of the CDR3: TGCGCCAGCAGCTGGGCTAACGGGGAGCTGTTTTTT.

This chain uses TRBV30 with TRBJ2-5; D may be TRBD2 (6 bases). Trimming took 4 bases from V and 3 from J, leaving 9 bases between them. This CDR3 comprises 12 residues. Germline V CDR1 and CDR2: GTSNPN, SVGIG (reference sequence). The CDR3 coding sequence is TGTGCCTGGAACTTAGCGGAAGAGACCCAGTACTTC. As protein: CAWNLAEETQYF.

The CDR3 sequence: CASSVQWETQYF. The DNA of the CDR3 is TGTGCCAGCAGCGTACAGTGGGAGACGCAGTATTTT. This chain connects TRBV9 to TRBJ2-3, with D perhaps matching TRBD2 (5 bases). Trimming removed 1 base at V and 9 bases at J, with 9 bases between. The CDR3 totals 12 residues. In germline, CDR1 is SGDLS, CDR2 YYNGEE.

This rearrangement joins TRBV18 to TRBJ1-1, with 7 nucleotides matching TRBD1. This CDR3 has 14 amino acids. The ends lost 7 bases at V and 4 bases at J; junction bases unmatched: 9. The germline V gene has CDR1 KGHSH and CDR2 LQKENI. The CDR3 is CASFPGQVGTEAFF. DNA of the CDR3: TGTGCCAGCTTCCCCGGACAGGTGGGCACTGAAGCTTTCTTT.